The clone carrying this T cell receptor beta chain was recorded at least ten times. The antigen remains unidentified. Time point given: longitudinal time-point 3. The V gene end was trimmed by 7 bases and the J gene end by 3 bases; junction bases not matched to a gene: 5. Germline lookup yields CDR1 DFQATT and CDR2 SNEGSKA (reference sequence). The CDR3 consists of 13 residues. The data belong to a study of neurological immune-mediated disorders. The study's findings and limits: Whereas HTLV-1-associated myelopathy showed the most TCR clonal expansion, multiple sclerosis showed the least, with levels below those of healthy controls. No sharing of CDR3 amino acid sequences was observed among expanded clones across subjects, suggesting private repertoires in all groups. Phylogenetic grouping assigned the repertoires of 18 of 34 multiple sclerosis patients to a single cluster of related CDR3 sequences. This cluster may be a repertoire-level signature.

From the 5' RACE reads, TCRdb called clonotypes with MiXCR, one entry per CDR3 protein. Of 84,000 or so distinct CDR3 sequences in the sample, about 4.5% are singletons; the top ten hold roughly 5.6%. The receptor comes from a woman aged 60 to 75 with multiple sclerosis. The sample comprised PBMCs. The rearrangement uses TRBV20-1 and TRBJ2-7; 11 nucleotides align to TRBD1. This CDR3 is CSVPDRGHYEQYF. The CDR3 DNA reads TGCAGTGTCCCGGACAGGGGGCACTACGAGCAGTACTTC.